These T cell receptor beta chains were read from a single sample in a study of T-cell reconstitution after alpha-beta-depleted transplantation in children. MiXCR was run by TCRdb on the PCR reads, yielding one entry per CDR3 protein. The data contain around 450,000 distinct CDR3 sequences, 43% of them singletons. Sample: PBMCs, taken before TCRalphabeta/CD19-depleted stem cell transplant. The receptor set was obtained from a girl aged 2-10 years with aplastic anemia, due to receive a stem cell transplant. The CDR3 runs from the conserved cysteine through the conserved F or W. Each record gives: CDR3 DNA, CDR3 protein, clone size, D gene, V gene, J gene. A D gene is named only where the DNA matches it firmly. Rows may omit the clone size; those that give it use once, few, many or a size class.

CDR3nt: TGTGCCAGCAGTGAAATTGGTACAGGGGATTCCTACGAGCAGTACTTC; CDR3aa: CASSEIGTGDSYEQYF; abundance: few; d_gene: TRBD1; v_gene: TRBV25-1; j_gene: TRBJ2-7
CDR3nt: TGTGCCAGCAATCCAGGGACAGGCGGAAACACCATATATTTT; CDR3aa: CASNPGTGGNTIYF; abundance: many; d_gene: TRBD1; v_gene: TRBV12-3/TRBV12-4; j_gene: TRBJ1-3
CDR3nt: TGTGCCAGCAGTTCCCGGACTGGCTTCGAGCAGTACTTC; CDR3aa: CASSSRTGFEQYF; abundance: many; d_gene: -; v_gene: TRBV6-5; j_gene: TRBJ2-7
CDR3nt: TGTGCCAGCAGTTTCGGAAGGGGAACTGGGGCCAACGTCCTGACTTTC; CDR3aa: CASSFGRGTGANVLTF; abundance: -; d_gene: -; v_gene: TRBV27; j_gene: TRBJ2-6
CDR3nt: TGTGCCAGCAGGACAGGGGGGAACTATGGCTACACCTTC; CDR3aa: CASRTGGNYGYTF; abundance: many; d_gene: TRBD1; v_gene: TRBV12-3/TRBV12-4; j_gene: TRBJ1-2
CDR3nt: TGTGCCAGCAGCCCAGACGGATCCTACAATGAGCAGTTCTTC; CDR3aa: CASSPDGSYNEQFF; abundance: -; d_gene: -; v_gene: TRBV7-2; j_gene: TRBJ2-1
CDR3nt: TGTGCCAGCAGACAAGGAGCGGTCAGTGAGCAGTTCTTC; CDR3aa: CASRQGAVSEQFF; abundance: few; d_gene: -; v_gene: TRBV27; j_gene: TRBJ2-1
CDR3nt: TGTGCCAGCACCCCCGGGCAGATCAATCAGCCCCAGCATTTT; CDR3aa: CASTPGQINQPQHF; abundance: -; d_gene: -; v_gene: TRBV28; j_gene: TRBJ1-5
CDR3nt: TGTGCCAGCAGCGCTGTAGGGGGACTAGCGGCATACAATGAGCAGTTCTTC; CDR3aa: CASSAVGGLAAYNEQFF; abundance: -; d_gene: TRBD2; v_gene: TRBV6-4; j_gene: TRBJ2-1
CDR3nt: TGCAGCGTCCCTCGTGGTACCTACAATGAGCAGTTCTTC; CDR3aa: CSVPRGTYNEQFF; abundance: few; d_gene: -; v_gene: TRBV29-1; j_gene: TRBJ2-1
CDR3nt: TGTGCCAGCAGTTCCTCGGGGGCCCCCTACAATGAGCAGTTCTTC; CDR3aa: CASSSSGAPYNEQFF; abundance: few; d_gene: -; v_gene: TRBV12-3/TRBV12-4; j_gene: TRBJ2-1